This section outlines one T cell receptor (beta chain) sequence together with its context. This clonotype was found many times. Its antigen remains undetermined. No base quality values were provided; no much bigger clone lies one nucleotide off. Sample treatment or condition, as interpreted from the label and publication: allogeneic hematopoietic cell transplantation with graft depleted of TCRalphabeta T cells and CD19 B cells. TCRalphabeta/CD19-depleted allogeneic hematopoietic cell grafts were given to the transplant recipients, all of whom were children. This sample stems from a study of T-cell reconstitution after alpha-beta-depleted transplantation in children listed by TCRdb under 2016. For context, the study as a whole: Using TCR repertoire profiling, the study quantitatively followed how T-cell immune reconstitution unfolded in children after TCRalphabeta/CD19-depleted allogeneic hematopoietic cell transplantation. The study at large found these results: Apparently early alphabetaT-cell count recovery about two months after transplant reportedly relied on only several hundred rapidly expanded clones derived from non-depleted graft cells. In some patients, the high TCRbeta diversity seen at day 60 was put down to recipient T cells and intrathymic progenitors that had survived conditioning. Over subsequent months, a decline in hyperexpanded clone frequencies was noted, and after one year, T-cell counts and TCRbeta diversity were mostly ascribed to newly produced T cells.

Library preparation was by PCR. Sequencing was carried out with an Illumina HiSeq 2500. To normalize quantification of the TCRbeta repertoire, the TCR libraries were built with molecular barcoding that relied on unique molecular identifiers. TCRdb took the public reads, trimmed them with fastp at Q25, ran MiXCR for clone calling and kept in-frame beta chains. Each entry is one CDR3 protein sequence, shown with its most common DNA and genes. The sample table records 400,000 to 550,000 distinct CDR3 sequences; over 9.5% of these occur just once. In total, the top ten clones hold around 2.2% of the sample. The sample in question was PBMCs, obtained before TCRalphabeta/CD19-depleted stem cell transplant. The receptor comes from a child between 2 and 9 years old with inherited bone marrow failure, due to receive a stem cell transplant.

Read as DNA, the sequence is TGCAGTGCTACGTTGGGCACGGGCTATGGCTACACCTTC. Translated, this is CSATLGTGYGYTF. Recombination connected TRBV20-1 to TRBJ1-2; too little of a D gene remains to name it. Measured from the cysteine to the phenylalanine, the CDR3 is 13 residues long. Only the CDR3 part of the read is kept: 39 bases, read in frame from the first base. V loses 4 bases of germline sequence and J loses 4 bases, and the interval between the two ends is 13 bases. According to the germline V gene (reference sequence), CDR1 reads DFQATT and CDR2 reads SNEGSKA.